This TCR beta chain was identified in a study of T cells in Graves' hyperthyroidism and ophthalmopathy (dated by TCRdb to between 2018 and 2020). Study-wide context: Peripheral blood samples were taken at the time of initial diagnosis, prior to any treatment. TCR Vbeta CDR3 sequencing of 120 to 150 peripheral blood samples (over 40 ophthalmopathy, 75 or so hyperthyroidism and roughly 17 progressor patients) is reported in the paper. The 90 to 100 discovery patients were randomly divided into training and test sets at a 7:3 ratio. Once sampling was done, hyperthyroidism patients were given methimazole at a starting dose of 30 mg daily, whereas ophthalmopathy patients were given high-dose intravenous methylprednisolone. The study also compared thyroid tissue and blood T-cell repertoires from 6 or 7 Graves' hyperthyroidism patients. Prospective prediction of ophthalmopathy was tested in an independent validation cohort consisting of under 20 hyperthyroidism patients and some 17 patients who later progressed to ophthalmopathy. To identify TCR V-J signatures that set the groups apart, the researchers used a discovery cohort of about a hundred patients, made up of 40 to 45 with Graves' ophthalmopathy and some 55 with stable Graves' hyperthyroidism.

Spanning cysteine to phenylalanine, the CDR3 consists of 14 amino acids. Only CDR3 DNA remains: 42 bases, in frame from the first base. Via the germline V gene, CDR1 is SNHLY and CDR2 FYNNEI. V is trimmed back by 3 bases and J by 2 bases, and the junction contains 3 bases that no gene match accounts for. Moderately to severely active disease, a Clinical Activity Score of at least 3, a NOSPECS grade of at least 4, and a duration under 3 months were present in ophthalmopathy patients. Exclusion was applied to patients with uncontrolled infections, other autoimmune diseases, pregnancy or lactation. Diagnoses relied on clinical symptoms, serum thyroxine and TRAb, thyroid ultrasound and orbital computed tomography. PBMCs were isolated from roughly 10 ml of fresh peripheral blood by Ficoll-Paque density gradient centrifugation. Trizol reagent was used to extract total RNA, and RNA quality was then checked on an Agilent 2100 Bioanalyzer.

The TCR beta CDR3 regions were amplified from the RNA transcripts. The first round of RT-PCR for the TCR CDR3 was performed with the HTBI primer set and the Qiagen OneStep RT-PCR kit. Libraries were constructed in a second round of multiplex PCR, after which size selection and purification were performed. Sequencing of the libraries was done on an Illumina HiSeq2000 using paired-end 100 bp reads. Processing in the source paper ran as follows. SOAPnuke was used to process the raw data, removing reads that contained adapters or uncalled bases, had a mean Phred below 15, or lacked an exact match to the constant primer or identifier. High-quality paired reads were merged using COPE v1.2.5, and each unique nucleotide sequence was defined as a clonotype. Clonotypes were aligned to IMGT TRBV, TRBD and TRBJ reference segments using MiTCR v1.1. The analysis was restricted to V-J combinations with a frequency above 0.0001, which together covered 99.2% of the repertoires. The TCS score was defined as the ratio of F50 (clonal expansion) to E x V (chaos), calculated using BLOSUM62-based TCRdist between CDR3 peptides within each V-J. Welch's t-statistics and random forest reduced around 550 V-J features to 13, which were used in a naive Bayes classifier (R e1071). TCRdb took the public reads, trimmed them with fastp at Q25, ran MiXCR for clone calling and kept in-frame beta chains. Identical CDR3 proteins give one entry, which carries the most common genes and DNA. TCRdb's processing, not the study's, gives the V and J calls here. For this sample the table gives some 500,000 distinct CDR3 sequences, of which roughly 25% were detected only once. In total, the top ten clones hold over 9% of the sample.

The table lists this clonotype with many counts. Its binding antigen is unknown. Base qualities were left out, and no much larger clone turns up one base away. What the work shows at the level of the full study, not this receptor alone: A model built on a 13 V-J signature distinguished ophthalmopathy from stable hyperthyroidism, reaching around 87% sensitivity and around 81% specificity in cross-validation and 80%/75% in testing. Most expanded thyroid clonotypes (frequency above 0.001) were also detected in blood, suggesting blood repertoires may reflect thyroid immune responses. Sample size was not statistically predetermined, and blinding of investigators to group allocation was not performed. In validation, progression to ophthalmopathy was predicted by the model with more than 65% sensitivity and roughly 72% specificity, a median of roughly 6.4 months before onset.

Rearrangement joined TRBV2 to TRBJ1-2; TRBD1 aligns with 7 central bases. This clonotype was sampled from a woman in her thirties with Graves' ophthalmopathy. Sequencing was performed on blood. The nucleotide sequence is TGTGCCAGCAGTGAGACAGGGCTAAACTATGGCTACACCTTC. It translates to CASSETGLNYGYTF.